Shown below are 6 T cell receptor beta chains from a single sample sequenced in a study of beta chain features in type 1 diabetes. Reverse transcription of all isolated RNA meant that expressed TCRB transcripts were sequenced. Using immunoSEQ multiplex PCR, the repertoire was profiled, and TCRdb retains in-frame clones only, with some absent. The sample contains 450,000 to 550,000 clones, around 28% of which appear only once. Sequencing input: naive CD4+ T cells from blood. The receptors shown here come from a man in his late teens or twenties in good health.

V usage is TRBV27 and J usage is TRBJ2-3; 12 positions agree with TRBD2. The CDR3 covers 14 residues. Germline V gives CDR1 MNHEY, CDR2 SMNVEV (reference sequence). V dropped 10 bases and J dropped 5; count of bases not matched to a gene: 7. CDR3 residues: CATRQTSGRDTQYF. The CDR3 bases are TGTGCCACCCGCCAGACTAGCGGGAGAGATACGCAGTATTTT.

This clone occurred a few times. The chain carries TRBV5-6 and TRBJ1-5; tentatively, D is TRBD1 (5 bases). With 2 bases removed from V and 3 bases from J, the gap between germline ends came to 15 bases. The V gene's germline CDR1 is SGHDT and CDR2 YYEEEE. The CDR3 length is 16 residues. CDR3 in amino acids: CASSFRGQHLNQPQHF. CDR3 coding DNA: TGTGCCAGCAGCTTTAGGGGCCAACATCTCAATCAGCCCCAGCATTTT.

The rearrangement uses TRBV15 and TRBJ2-5; a possible D gene is TRBD1 (5 bases). V was pared by 0 bases and J by 4 bases, with 15 bases between. This CDR3 comprises 16 residues. From germline, CDR1 is LNHNV and CDR2 YYDKDF (reference sequence). CDR3 sequence reads: CATSRDQIGARETQYF. In DNA, the CDR3 is TGTGCCACCAGCAGAGATCAAATTGGGGCTCGAGAGACCCAGTACTTC.

This clone was seen a handful of times. One end of the junction does not line up with germline, which may come from a read error. Other nucleotide sequences from this sample produce the same CDR3. The rearrangement uses TRBV30 and TRBJ1-2, with D unclear. Looked up from germline, CDR1 is GTSNPN and CDR2 is SVGIG (reference sequence). The CDR3 runs to 11 residues. CDR3 amino acids: CAWSANYGYTF. For the CDR3, the DNA is TGTGCCTGGTCGGCTAATTATGGCTACACCTTC. The full variable domain, completed using reference TRBV30 and TRBJ1-2, is SQTIHQWPATLVQPVGSPLSLECTVEGTSNPNLYWYRQAAGRGLQLLFYSVGIGQISSEVPQNLSASRPQDRQFILSSKKLLLSDSGFYLCAWSANYGYTFGSGTRLTVV.

This clone was seen a few times. The chain couples TRBV30 to TRBJ2-3, with TRBD1 as a possible D gene (5 bases). Trimming took 0 bases from V and 4 from J, leaving 14 bases between them. CDR1 is GTSNPN and CDR2 is SVGIG in the germline V gene (reference sequence). The CDR3 totals 15 residues. CDR3 protein: CAWSVGPFGADTQYF. The CDR3 nucleotides are TGTGCCTGGAGTGTGGGGCCTTTTGGTGCAGATACGCAGTATTTT.

This clone was counted a single time. The CDR3 loop is CSVGQGYYNEQFF. The CDR3 DNA reads as TGCAGCGTTGGACAGGGCTACTACAATGAGCAGTTCTTC. The genes are TRBV29-1 and TRBJ2-1; 7 nucleotides line up with TRBD1. CDR1 is SQVTM, CDR2 ANQGSEA, per germline. The V and J ends lost 4 bases and 3 bases, in that order; junction bases with no gene match: 3. CDR3 size: 13 residues.